Presented here are 8 T cell receptor beta chains from one specimen sequenced in a study of blood T cell repertoires in COVID-19. The repertoire was sequenced with immunoSEQ multiplex PCR; TCRdb's copy has only in-frame clones and lacks some. The sample records around 250,000 clones, approximately 80% being singletons. The sequencing input was peripheral blood. The receptor source for this set is a young woman with acute or convalescent COVID-19.

This sequence joins TRBV6-5 and TRBJ2-3, with 7 nucleotides matching TRBD2. Trimming removed 2 bases from V and 3 bases from J; junction bases left unmatched: 5. The CDR3 has 15 amino acids. Germline CDR1 MNHEY, CDR2 SVGAGI. The CDR3 nucleotides read TGTGCCAGCAGTTACGCGGGAGAAGGGACAGATACGCAGTATTTT. The encoded protein is CASSYAGEGTDTQYF.

The chain employs TRBV2 and TRBJ2-1, with D uncertain. The germline V gene encodes CDR1 SNHLY and CDR2 FYNNEI. Trimming took 4 bases from V and 3 from J, leaving 7 bases between them. The CDR3 length is 13 residues. CDR3 region: CASSGVSYNEQFF. The DNA of the CDR3 is TGTGCCAGCAGTGGTGTTAGCTACAATGAGCAGTTCTTC. The variable domain in full, with the rest retrieved from reference TRBV2 and TRBJ2-1, is EPEVTQTPSHQVTQMGQEVILRCVPISNHLYFYWYRQILGQKVEFLVSFYNNEISEKSEIFDDQFSVERPDGSNFTLKIRSTKLEDSAMYFCASSGVSYNEQFFGPGTRLTVL.

The chain combines TRBV28 with TRBJ2-7, with D unclear. The CDR3 is 12 amino acids. CDR1 is MDHEN, CDR2 SYDVKM, per germline. Deletions cut 3 bases from V and 1 base from J, with 4 bases between. The CDR3 DNA reads as TGTGCCAGCAGTTTGAGGTCCTACGAGCAGTACTTC. Residues: CASSLRSYEQYF.

The chain employs TRBV27 and TRBJ1-6; D unresolved. Trimming left V 3 bases short and J 7 bases short, with 13 bases between. The CDR3 has 15 residues. Looked up from germline, CDR1 is MNHEY and CDR2 is SMNVEV (reference sequence). CDR3 bases: TGTGCCAGCAGTTTTAAAGAGAAGATAAATTCACCCCTCCACTTT. This encodes CASSFKEKINSPLHF.

The CDR3 DNA reads TGTGCCAGCAGCCAAGGACAGGGCGAGGGAAACACCATATATTTT. Protein sequence: CASSQGQGEGNTIYF. The V call is TRBV11-3, the J call TRBJ1-3; TRBD1 agrees at 8 bases. Germline lookup yields CDR1 SGHNT and CDR2 YENEEA. With 5 bases clipped from V and 4 bases from J, the junction kept 7 bases outside the gene matches. The CDR3 sequence is 15 residues long. Drawing the rest from reference TRBV11-3 and TRBJ1-3, the complete variable domain is EAGVVQSPRYKIIEKKQPVAFWCNPISGHNTLYWYLQNLGQGPELLIRYENEEAVDDSQLPKDRFSAERLKGVDSTLKIQPAELGDSAVYLCASSQGQGEGNTIYFGEGSWLTVV.

This sequence joins TRBV7-6 and TRBJ2-7; no reliable D call. CDR3 size: 15 residues. Germline lookup yields CDR1 SGHVS and CDR2 FNYEAQ. V lost 5 bases and J lost 1, with 15 bases in between. The CDR3 region is CASSPQPDGSYEQYF. CDR3 nucleotides: TGTGCCAGCAGCCCACAACCCGACGGGTCCTACGAGCAGTACTTC.

This clone came up a few times. The chain combines TRBV5-6 with TRBJ1-3; D gene unclear. Deletions cut 0 bases from V and 16 bases from J, with 5 bases between. CDR3 length: 9 residues. CDR1 and CDR2 (germline): SGHDT, YYEEEE. This chain's CDR3 is CASSLAFYF. As DNA, the CDR3 is TGTGCCAGCAGCTTGGCCTTCTATTTT.

The chain links TRBV7-9 to TRBJ2-7, with a tentative D call TRBD1 (6 bases). This CDR3 region has 15 residues. Germline values: CDR1 SEHNR, CDR2 FQNEAQ (reference sequence). V was cut by 5 bases and J by 7 bases, with 21 bases left in between. The CDR3 nucleotides are TGTGCCAGCAGCCCGGACGGGACATCCCTGAGGGAGCAGTACTTC. Its translation is CASSPDGTSLREQYF.